The sequence of this T cell receptor beta chain was determined in a study of T-cell reconstitution after alpha-beta-depleted transplantation in children. Trimming took off 3 bases at V and 5 bases at J, with 8 bases between the two ends. Germline assignment: CDR1 DFQATT and CDR2 SNEGSKA (reference sequence). The CDR3 length is 13 residues. This clonotype occurred many times. Using unique molecular identifiers, the investigators prepared the TCRbeta library. A single record per CDR3 protein comes from TCRdb applying MiXCR to the PCR reads. The table lists approximately 150,000 distinct CDR3 sequences, 8% to 10% of them singletons, with approximately 18% in the top ten.

The sequences come from PBMCs, mostly from graft donor cells, collected 180 days after TCRalphabeta/CD19-depleted stem cell transplant. The chain couples TRBV20-1 to TRBJ1-6, with a tentative D call TRBD1 (5 bases). The TCR comes from a female patient under 10 years old who had a stem cell transplant for congenital amegakaryocytic thrombocytopenia, so the T cells may come from the graft donor. The CDR3 sequence is CSARGPNNSPLHF. In DNA, the CDR3 is TGCAGTGCTAGGGGGCCCAATAATTCACCCCTCCACTTT.